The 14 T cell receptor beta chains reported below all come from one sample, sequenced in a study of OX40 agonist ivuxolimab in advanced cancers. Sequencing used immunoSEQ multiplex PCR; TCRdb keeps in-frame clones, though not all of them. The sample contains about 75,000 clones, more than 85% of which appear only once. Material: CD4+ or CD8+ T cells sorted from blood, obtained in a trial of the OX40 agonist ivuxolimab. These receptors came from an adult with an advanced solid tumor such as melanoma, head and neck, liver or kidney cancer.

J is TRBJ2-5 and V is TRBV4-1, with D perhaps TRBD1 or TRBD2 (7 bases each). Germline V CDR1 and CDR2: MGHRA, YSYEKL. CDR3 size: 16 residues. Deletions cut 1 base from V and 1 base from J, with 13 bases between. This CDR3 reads CASSQGAGDSQETQYF. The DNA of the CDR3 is TGCGCCAGCAGCCAAGGGGCGGGGGACAGCCAAGAGACCCAGTACTTC.

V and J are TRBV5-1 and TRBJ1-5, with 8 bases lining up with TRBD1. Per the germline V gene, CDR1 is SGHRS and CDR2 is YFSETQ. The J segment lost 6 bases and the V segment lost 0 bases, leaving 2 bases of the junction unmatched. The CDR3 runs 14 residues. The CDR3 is CASSLEGTGQPQHF. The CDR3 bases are TGCGCCAGCAGCTTGGAAGGGACAGGTCAGCCCCAGCATTTT.

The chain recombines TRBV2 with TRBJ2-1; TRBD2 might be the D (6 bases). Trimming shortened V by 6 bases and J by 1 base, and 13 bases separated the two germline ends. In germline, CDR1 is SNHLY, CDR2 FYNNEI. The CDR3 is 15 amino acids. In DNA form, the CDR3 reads TGTGCCAGCAGGGGACTTCCCACATCCTACAATGAGCAGTTCTTC. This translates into CASRGLPTSYNEQFF.

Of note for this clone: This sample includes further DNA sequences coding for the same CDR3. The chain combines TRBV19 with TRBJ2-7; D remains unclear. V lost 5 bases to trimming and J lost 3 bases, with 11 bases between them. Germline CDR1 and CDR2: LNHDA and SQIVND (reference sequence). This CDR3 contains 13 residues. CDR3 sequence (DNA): TGTGCCAGTAGTCTGGGCGGTGTCTACGAGCAGTACTTC. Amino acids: CASSLGGVYEQYF.

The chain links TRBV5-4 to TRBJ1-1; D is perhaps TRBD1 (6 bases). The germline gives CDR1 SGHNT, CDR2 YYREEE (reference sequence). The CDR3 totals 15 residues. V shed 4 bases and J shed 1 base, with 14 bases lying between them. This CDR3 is CASSIQQGPNTEAFF. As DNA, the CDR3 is TGTGCCAGCAGCATCCAACAGGGACCGAACACTGAAGCTTTCTTT.

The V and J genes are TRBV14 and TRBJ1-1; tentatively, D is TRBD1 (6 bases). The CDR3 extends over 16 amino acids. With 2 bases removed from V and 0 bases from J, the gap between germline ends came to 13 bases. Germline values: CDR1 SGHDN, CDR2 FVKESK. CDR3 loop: CASSQQTGLLNTEAFF. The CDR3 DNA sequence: TGTGCCAGCAGCCAACAAACAGGGCTCTTGAACACTGAAGCTTTCTTT.

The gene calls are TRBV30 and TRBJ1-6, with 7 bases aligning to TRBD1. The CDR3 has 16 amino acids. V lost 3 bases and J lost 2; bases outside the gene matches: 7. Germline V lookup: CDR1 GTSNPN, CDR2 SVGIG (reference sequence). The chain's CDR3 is CAWRAFTGAYNSPLHF. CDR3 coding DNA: TGTGCCTGGAGGGCCTTTACAGGGGCCTATAATTCACCCCTCCACTTT.

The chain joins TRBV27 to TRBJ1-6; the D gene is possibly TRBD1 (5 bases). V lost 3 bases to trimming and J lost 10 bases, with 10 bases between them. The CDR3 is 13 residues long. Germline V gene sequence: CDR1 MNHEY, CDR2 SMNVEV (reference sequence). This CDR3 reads CASSFLRGSPLHF. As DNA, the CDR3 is TGTGCCAGCAGTTTTCTCCGGGGGTCACCCCTCCACTTT.

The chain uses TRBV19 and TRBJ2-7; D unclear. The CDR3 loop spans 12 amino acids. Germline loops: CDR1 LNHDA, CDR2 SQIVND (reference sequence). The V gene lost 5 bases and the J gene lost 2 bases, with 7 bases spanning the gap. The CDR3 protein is CASSSGTYEQYF. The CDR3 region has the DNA TGTGCCAGTAGTTCAGGTACCTACGAGCAGTACTTC.

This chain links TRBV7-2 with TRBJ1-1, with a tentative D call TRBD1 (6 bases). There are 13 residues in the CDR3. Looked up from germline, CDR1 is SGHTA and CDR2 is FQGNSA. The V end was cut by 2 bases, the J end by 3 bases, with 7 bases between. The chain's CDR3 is CASSLNRDTEAFF. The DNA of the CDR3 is TGTGCCAGCAGCTTAAACAGGGACACTGAAGCTTTCTTT.

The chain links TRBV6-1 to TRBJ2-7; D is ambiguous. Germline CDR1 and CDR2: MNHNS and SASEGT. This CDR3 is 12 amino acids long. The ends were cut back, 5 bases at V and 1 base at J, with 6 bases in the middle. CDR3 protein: CASSTFSYEQYF. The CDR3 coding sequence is TGTGCCAGCAGTACATTTTCCTACGAGCAGTACTTC.

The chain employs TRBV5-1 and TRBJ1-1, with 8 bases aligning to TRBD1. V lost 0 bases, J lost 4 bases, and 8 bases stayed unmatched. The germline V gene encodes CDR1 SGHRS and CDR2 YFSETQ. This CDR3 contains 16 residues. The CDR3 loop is CASSLGGGQGSTEAFF. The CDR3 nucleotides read TGCGCCAGCAGCTTGGGGGGAGGACAGGGAAGCACTGAAGCTTTCTTT.

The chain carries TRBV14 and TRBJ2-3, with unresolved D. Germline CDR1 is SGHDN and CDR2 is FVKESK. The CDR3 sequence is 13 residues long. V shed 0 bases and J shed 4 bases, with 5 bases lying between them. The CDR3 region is CASSQEPADTQYF. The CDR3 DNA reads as TGTGCCAGCAGCCAAGAACCCGCAGATACGCAGTATTTT.

CDR3: CAWTSYTEAFF. Written as DNA, the CDR3 is TGTGCCTGGACGAGTTACACTGAAGCTTTCTTT. The rearrangement joins TRBV30 to TRBJ1-1, with D unclear. Germline V gene sequence: CDR1 GTSNPN, CDR2 SVGIG (reference sequence). The germline V and J ends were trimmed by 4 bases and 3 bases, with 6 bases remaining between them. CDR3 size: 11 residues.